This T cell receptor beta chain originates from a study of T cells in Graves' hyperthyroidism and ophthalmopathy. Amplification yielded TCR beta CDR3 regions, with RNA transcripts as the source. The HTBI primer set was used in a first-round RT-PCR of the TCR CDR3. TCRdb passed the multiplex PCR reads through MiXCR, listing each CDR3 protein once. This table holds around 400,000 distinct CDR3 sequences, 15% to 19% found once. Newly diagnosed hyperthyroidism patients aged 18 to 65 years had disease lasting under 2 months. Fresh peripheral blood, roughly 9.3 ml, was the source of the PBMCs. This clonotype was recorded at least ten times. Antigen unknown. The CDR3 loop spans 15 amino acids. Germline V gene sequence: CDR1 MNHEY, CDR2 SVGEGT. V lost 2 bases, J lost 6 bases, and 4 bases stayed unmatched. Whole-study findings and limits: Appearing also in blood were most of the thyroid clonotypes expanded above 0.001.

Sequences were obtained from blood. The chain employs TRBV6-2 or TRBV6-3 and TRBJ1-5; 10 bases map to TRBD1. This receptor was identified in a young woman with Graves' hyperthyroidism that later progressed to Graves' ophthalmopathy. DNA for the CDR3: TGTGCCAGCAGTTACGACAGGGGGCTTCCTCAGCCCCAGCATTTT. Encoded protein: CASSYDRGLPQPQHF.